Below, 8 T cell receptor beta chains from the same sample are listed, as sequenced in a study of CD8+ T cells in alopecia areata (dated by TCRdb to 2016 to 2018). Libraries came from the immunoSEQ multiplex PCR assay. To provide template for TCR sequencing, every sample had RNA extracted and reverse transcribed into cDNA. TCRdb's version of the immuneACCESS table is confined to in-frame rearrangements and falls short of the full clone set. An unresolved V gene accounts for under half of the shortfall where checked; the remainder is of unknown origin. Counted in this sample were 140,000 to 150,000 clones; about two thirds of them appeared once. Roughly a third of the sample is taken by the ten largest. The specimen was CD8+ T cells sorted from blood. The origin of the receptors is a human donor in good health.

This clone was counted only a few times. The chain combines TRBV29-1 with TRBJ2-5, with 8 bases identical to TRBD1. The J segment lost 2 bases and the V segment lost 6 bases, leaving 2 bases of the junction unmatched. The CDR3 consists of 12 residues. The V gene's germline CDR1 is SQVTM and CDR2 ANQGSEA. For the CDR3, the DNA is TGCAGCGTCGACAGGGGTCAAGAGACCCAGTACTTC. It encodes CSVDRGQETQYF.

This clone appeared many times. The rearrangement links TRBV27 to TRBJ2-2, with 10 bases that match TRBD1. Unmatched junction bases numbered 7, after V lost 1 base and J lost 5 bases. The CDR3 is 17 amino acids. Germline values: CDR1 MNHEY, CDR2 SMNVEV (reference sequence). The CDR3 reads CASSLYSGTGATGELFF. DNA of the CDR3: TGTGCCAGCAGTTTATATTCCGGGACAGGGGCGACCGGGGAGCTGTTTTTT.

The chain has TRBV4-1 and TRBJ2-7; 7 nucleotides agree with TRBD1. Per germline, CDR1 MGHRA and CDR2 YSYEKL. The CDR3 loop spans 16 amino acids. V was clipped by 1 base and J by 3 bases; unmatched bases: 9. CDR3 in amino acids: CASSQGTPGQVYEQYF. Here the CDR3 DNA reads TGCGCCAGCAGCCAAGGGACTCCCGGACAGGTCTACGAGCAGTACTTC.

This clone has only one observation. The V call is TRBV6-1, the J call TRBJ2-1; the D is unclear. Germline assignment: CDR1 MNHNS and CDR2 SASEGT. The CDR3 is 14 amino acids. Trimming took off 2 bases at V and 9 bases at J, with 14 bases between the two ends. The CDR3 nucleotides read TGTGCCAGCAGTGAAAAAGTAGGAATGGGTGAGCAGTTCTTC. The encoded protein is CASSEKVGMGEQFF.

The rearrangement joins TRBV27 to TRBJ2-7; 7 bases align to TRBD1. V dropped 7 bases and J dropped 7; count of bases not matched to a gene: 10. The V gene's germline CDR1 is MNHEY and CDR2 SMNVEV (reference sequence). This CDR3 is built from 13 residues. CDR3 nucleotides: TGTGCCAGCATCAACTGGACAGGTAAGGAGCAGTACTTC. Amino acids: CASINWTGKEQYF.

This chain connects TRBV23-1 to TRBJ2-5, with D possibly TRBD2 on 5 matching bases. TRBV23-1 belongs to the ORF category, with a function that is uncertain. V gave up 8 bases and J gave up 0 bases, with 13 bases separating them. The CDR3 runs to 14 residues. DNA for the CDR3: TGCGCCAGCGTTTCTAGAGGGTACCAAGAGACCCAGTACTTC. Protein sequence: CASVSRGYQETQYF.

This chain joins TRBV2 and TRBJ2-1; maybe TRBD1 (7 bases). Germline V gene data show CDR1 as SNHLY and CDR2 as FYNNEI. The CDR3 contains 11 residues. V lost 6 bases, J lost 10 bases, and 10 bases lay in between. The CDR3 is CASSRGDEQFF. The CDR3 DNA follows: TGTGCCAGCAGCAGGGGGGACGAGCAGTTCTTC.

The chain carries TRBV4-1 and TRBJ2-7; D not resolved. The length of the CDR3 is 13 residues. Looked up from germline, CDR1 is MGHRA and CDR2 is YSYEKL. V was shortened by 4 bases and J by 0 bases, with 7 bases between the two germline ends. DNA of the CDR3: TGCGCCAGCAGCCCAACGGTCTCCTACGAGCAGTACTTC. Translating it yields CASSPTVSYEQYF.